The 13 T cell receptor beta chains below were found in one sample sequenced in a study of shared clonotypes between healthy human individuals. Here immunoSEQ multiplex PCR was the method, and the copy in TCRdb shows in-frame clones only, minus some. The sample carries more than 450,000 clones, 79% recorded once. The sample taken for sequencing was PBMCs. The source of these receptors is a woman aged 40 to 50 in good health. Some clones in this sample may be carry-over from other donors' samples.

The V call is TRBV7-8, the J call TRBJ2-7; D may correspond to TRBD1 or TRBD2 (5 bases each). Germline assignment: CDR1 SGHVS and CDR2 FQNEAQ. Trimming stripped 1 base from V and 5 bases from J, with 15 bases between. The CDR3 loop spans 15 amino acids. For the CDR3, the DNA is TGTGCCAGCAGCTTAGTTCAGGGACGGGGCGACGAGCAGTACTTC. It codes for CASSLVQGRGDEQYF. Complete variable domain (other parts from reference TRBV7-8 and TRBJ2-7): GAGVSQSPRYKVAKRGQDVALRCDPISGHVSLFWYQQALGQGPEFLTYFQNEAQLDKSGLPSDRFFAERPEGSVSTLKIQRTQQEDSAVYLCASSLVQGRGDEQYFGPGTRLTVT.

As concerns this clone: Distinct nucleotide sequences in the sample also encode this CDR3. The chain recombines TRBV15 with TRBJ2-7; D unresolved. This CDR3 is 13 amino acids long. Trimming took 0 bases from V and 1 from J, leaving 4 bases between them. CDR1 and CDR2 (germline): LNHNV, YYDKDF (reference sequence). The CDR3 DNA follows: TGTGCCACCAGCAGAGATTTATCCTACGAGCAGTACTTC. It encodes CATSRDLSYEQYF.

The CDR3 DNA follows: TGTGCCAGCAGCCCTAGGACAGGGAGAGGGGAGACCCAGTACTTC. Translating it yields CASSPRTGRGETQYF. V gene TRBV9 combines with J gene TRBJ2-5; 8 nucleotides align to TRBD1. The CDR3 runs 15 residues. Germline CDR1 SGDLS, CDR2 YYNGEE. The trim removed 4 bases at V and 5 bases at J, leaving 10 bases unmatched.

The chain links TRBV19 to TRBJ2-7, with D unresolved. Looked up from germline, CDR1 is LNHDA and CDR2 is SQIVND (reference sequence). The CDR3 runs to 14 residues. Trimming left V 3 bases short and J 2 bases short, with 11 bases between. The CDR3 nucleotides are TGTGCCAGTAGTATTATGACCGGACCCTACGAGCAGTACTTC. Protein: CASSIMTGPYEQYF.

This chain links TRBV2 with TRBJ1-1; D possibly corresponds to TRBD1 (6 bases). The CDR3 has 13 residues. Trimming removed 6 bases at V and 2 bases at J, with 10 bases between. In germline, CDR1 is SNHLY, CDR2 FYNNEI. The CDR3 sequence is CASSQQGNTEAFF. The CDR3 nucleotides read TGTGCCAGCAGCCAACAGGGAAACACTGAAGCTTTCTTT.

The rearrangement joins TRBV6-4 to TRBJ2-1; 9 bases line up with TRBD2. After removal of 3 bases from V and 13 bases from J, the junction contained 13 bases not matched to a gene. The CDR3 totals 15 residues. Germline loops: CDR1 MRHNA, CDR2 SNTAGT. The CDR3 sequence: CASSEAAGGPALQFF. The CDR3 nucleotides read TGTGCCAGCAGTGAAGCTGCGGGAGGGCCAGCACTCCAGTTCTTC.

The V gene is TRBV19, the J gene TRBJ1-1; unclear D gene. The germline V gene encodes CDR1 LNHDA and CDR2 SQIVND (reference sequence). V lost 3 bases to trimming and J lost 10 bases, with 9 bases between them. This CDR3 comprises 11 residues. The CDR3 DNA follows: TGTGCCAGTAGTATCAAGTCGGGAGCTTTCTTT. Protein product: CASSIKSGAFF. Drawing the rest from reference TRBV19 and TRBJ1-1, the complete variable domain is DGGITQSPKYLFRKEGQNVTLSCEQNLNHDAMYWYRQDPGQGLRLIYYSQIVNDFQKGDIAEGYSVSREKKESFPLTVTSAQKNPTAFYLCASSIKSGAFFGQGTRLTVV.

This chain joins TRBV7-3 and TRBJ2-1; 7 bases are a match to TRBD2. The V gene end was trimmed by 2 bases and the J gene end by 4 bases; junction bases not matched to a gene: 8. From germline, CDR1 is SGHTA and CDR2 FQGTGA. The CDR3 runs 16 residues. CDR3 nucleotides: TGTGCCAGCAGCTTAGGACTAGACGTCTTGTACAATGAGCAGTTCTTC. Encoded protein: CASSLGLDVLYNEQFF.

This sequence joins TRBV27 and TRBJ2-6; 8 bases are a match to TRBD1. The CDR3 is made up of 17 amino acids. The ends lost 7 bases at V and 4 bases at J; junction bases unmatched: 12. Germline assignment: CDR1 MNHEY and CDR2 SMNVEV (reference sequence). The CDR3 DNA sequence: TGTGCCAGCACTTCCAGGGGGCGCATCGACGGGGCCAACGTCCTGACTTTC. Amino acids: CASTSRGRIDGANVLTF.

This clone was counted a few times. The chain recombines TRBV27 with TRBJ2-2; D unresolved. This CDR3 has 13 residues. The V end was cut by 5 bases, the J end by 6 bases, with 10 bases between. Looked up from germline, CDR1 is MNHEY and CDR2 is SMNVEV (reference sequence). The CDR3 DNA is TGTGCCAGCAGTCCCCTCCTCTCCGGGGAGCTGTTTTTT. Translated: CASSPLLSGELFF.

This clone was seen just once. This chain joins TRBV5-1 and TRBJ2-3, with 7 bases aligning to TRBD1. The CDR3 is 15 amino acids. Germline values: CDR1 SGHRS, CDR2 YFSETQ. Losses at the gene ends were 4 bases for V and 2 bases for J; bases not matched to a gene: 7. The CDR3: CASSPGTVLTDTQYF. CDR3 DNA sequence: TGCGCCAGCAGCCCGGGGACAGTACTCACAGATACGCAGTATTTT. Combining the CDR3 with reference TRBV5-1 and TRBJ2-3 gives the whole variable domain KAGVTQTPRYLIKTRGQQVTLSCSPISGHRSVSWYQQTPGQGLQFLFEYFSETQRNKGNFPGRFSGRQFSNSRSEMNVSTLELGDSALYLCASSPGTVLTDTQYFGPGTRLTVL.

The chain links TRBV19 to TRBJ2-1; 10 bases are a match to TRBD2. From germline, CDR1 is LNHDA and CDR2 SQIVND (reference sequence). V trimming: 3 bases; J trimming: 8 bases; junction bases outside the gene matches: 7. The CDR3 spans 15 residues. The CDR3 reads CASSMASGRAHEQFF. The CDR3 nucleotides read TGTGCCAGTAGTATGGCCAGCGGGAGGGCCCATGAGCAGTTCTTC.

The chain links TRBV5-1 to TRBJ2-3; a weak D match, TRBD2 (6 bases). The CDR3 length is 17 residues. In germline, CDR1 is SGHRS, CDR2 YFSETQ. V dropped 5 bases and J dropped 1 base, with 20 bases sitting between them. Here the CDR3 DNA reads TGCGCCAGCAGGCGTGCATTCTCGCGGGGTCGCACAGATACGCAGTATTTT. This translates into CASRRAFSRGRTDTQYF.